Reported below is one T cell receptor beta chain. The antigen is undetermined. The sample belongs to a study of cytomegalovirus exposure and HLA in healthy donors. Study context: From donors who were HLA-typed, an early data release held 65 million to 85 million unique TCRs.

The PCR had 60 Vbeta and 13 Jbeta primers. Generated by immunoSEQ multiplex PCR, the TCRdb table keeps only in-frame clones and is missing some. The sample records under 60,000 clones, approximately 82% being singletons. Study-wide points: Immune exposure information available was restricted to CMV serostatus.

Germline-derived CDR1 and CDR2 are SGHRS and YFSETQ. V was cut by 4 bases and J by 4 bases, with 8 bases left in between. CDR3 length equals 13 residues. The genes are TRBV5-1 and TRBJ2-2; D not certain. Sequencing was done on a sample of PBMCs. This receptor was obtained from a man aged 50-60 years in good health and CMV-seronegative. CDR3: CASSVSVTGELFF. For the CDR3, the DNA is TGCGCCAGCAGCGTTTCCGTCACCGGGGAGCTGTTTTTT.